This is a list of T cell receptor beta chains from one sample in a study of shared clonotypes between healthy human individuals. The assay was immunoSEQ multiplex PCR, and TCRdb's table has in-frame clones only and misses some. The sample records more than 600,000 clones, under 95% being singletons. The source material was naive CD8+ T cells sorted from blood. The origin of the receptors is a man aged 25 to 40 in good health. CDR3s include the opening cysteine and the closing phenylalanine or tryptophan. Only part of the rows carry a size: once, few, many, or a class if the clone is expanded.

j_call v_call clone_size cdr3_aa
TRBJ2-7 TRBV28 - CASKPTSYYEQYF
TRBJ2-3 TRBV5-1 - CASRGLALNTDTQYF
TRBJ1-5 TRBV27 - CASRDTGQGYQPQHF
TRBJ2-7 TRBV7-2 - CASSFGLASSYEQYF
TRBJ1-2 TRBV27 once CASSLSSRSYGYTF
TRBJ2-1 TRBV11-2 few CASSLAGTSSNEQFF
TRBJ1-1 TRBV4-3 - CASSQVQGTMAEAFF
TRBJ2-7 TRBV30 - CAWSPRDRVPYEQYF
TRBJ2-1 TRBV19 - CASSETGKRNEQFF
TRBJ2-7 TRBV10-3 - CAISQGVSYEQYF
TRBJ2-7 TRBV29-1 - CSVAAGAAYEQYF
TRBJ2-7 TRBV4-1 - CASSQIGAPDSLSYEQYF
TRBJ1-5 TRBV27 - CASAPTPVRNQPQHF